One and the same sample provided the 32 T cell receptor beta chains below, sequenced in a study of OX40 agonist ivuxolimab in advanced cancers. The assay was immunoSEQ multiplex PCR, and TCRdb's table has in-frame clones only and misses some. The sample lists about 20,000 clones, around 81% seen once, with 44% in the top ten. This material consisted of CD4+ or CD8+ T cells sorted from blood, taken in a trial of the OX40 agonist ivuxolimab. Source of these receptors: an adult with an advanced solid tumor such as melanoma, head and neck, liver or kidney cancer.

V is TRBV9 and J is TRBJ2-5; 9 bases are a match to TRBD1. Trimming took 3 bases from V and 5 from J; bases not matched to a gene: 8. The germline V gene has CDR1 SGDLS and CDR2 YYNGEE. This CDR3 has 15 amino acids. The CDR3 DNA reads TGTGCCAGCAGCGGTACAGGGGGCGCCCGGGAGACCCAGTACTTC. It encodes CASSGTGGARETQYF.

Only a few counts were recorded for this clone. The V call is TRBV7-6, the J call TRBJ1-6, with unresolved D. V was cut by 1 base and J by 7 bases, with 8 bases left in between. Germline-derived CDR1 and CDR2 are SGHVS and FNYEAQ. The CDR3 is made up of 14 amino acids. The DNA of the CDR3 is TGTGCCAGCAGCTTAGGGGGAAGCAATTCACCCCTCCACTTT. It specifies CASSLGGSNSPLHF.

This clone appeared a few times. The V gene is TRBV28, the J gene TRBJ1-6, with D unclear. V lost 8 bases, J lost 8 bases, and 10 bases lay in between. This CDR3 comprises 12 residues. Germline V gene data show CDR1 as MDHEN and CDR2 as SYDVKM. CDR3 in DNA: TGTGCCAGCGCCCTTGAGTATTCACCCCTCCACTTT. As protein: CASALEYSPLHF.

The chain joins TRBV23-1 to TRBJ2-6; 7 bases align to TRBD1. TRBV23-1 is placed among ORFs of uncertain function. CDR3 length equals 23 residues. Trimming removed 7 bases from V and 0 bases from J; junction bases left unmatched: 27. The CDR3 spells CASTPFRSTTTDRVPSGANVLTF. The CDR3 DNA reads TGCGCCAGCACCCCCTTTAGGTCAACCACCACCGACAGGGTCCCCTCTGGGGCCAACGTCCTGACTTTC.

The rearrangement uses TRBV6-6 and TRBJ2-5, with 7 bases aligning to TRBD2. The germline V gene has CDR1 MNHNY and CDR2 SVGAGI (reference sequence). The CDR3 loop spans 12 amino acids. With V trimmed by 8 bases and J by 2 bases, 2 bases remained unmatched. The chain's CDR3 is CASWGGQETQYF. As DNA, the CDR3 is TGTGCCAGCTGGGGGGGGCAAGAGACCCAGTACTTC.

This clone was counted between two and nine times. The chain links TRBV9 to TRBJ2-1; the match to TRBD2 covers 7 bases. CDR3 size: 17 residues. The germline V gene has CDR1 SGDLS and CDR2 YYNGEE. Trimming took 4 bases from V and 2 from J; bases not matched to a gene: 12. CDR3 coding DNA: TGTGCCAGCAGCCCGCTCCATGGGGAGGGCCCCTACAATGAGCAGTTCTTC. Translating it yields CASSPLHGEGPYNEQFF.

The rearrangement uses TRBV19 and TRBJ2-1; no reliable D call. The germline V gene has CDR1 LNHDA and CDR2 SQIVND (reference sequence). The V gene lost 5 bases and the J gene lost 0 bases, with 8 bases spanning the gap. The CDR3 length is 14 residues. CDR3 nucleotides: TGTGCCAGTAGTTTCAGGAGCTCCTACAATGAGCAGTTCTTC. Its translation is CASSFRSSYNEQFF.

As to this clone: Germline and junction disagree at one end, which may indicate a read error. J is TRBJ2-2 and V is TRBV7-7; 8 bases agree with TRBD1. Germline lookup yields CDR1 SSHAT and CDR2 FNYEAQ (reference sequence). The CDR3 covers 15 residues. The CDR3 DNA reads TGTGCTAGCAGCCCACAGACAGGGGACGCCGGGGAGCTGTTTTTT. It codes for CASSPQTGDAGELFF.

The V gene is TRBV6-5, the J gene TRBJ1-1; tentative D call: TRBD1 (6 bases). Trimming cost V 5 bases and J 7 bases, with 14 bases left between them. The CDR3 covers 13 residues. Germline V CDR1 and CDR2: MNHEY, SVGAGI. CDR3 sequence (DNA): TGTGCCAGCAGTAGACAGGAGTATAATGAAGCTTTCTTT. This sequence encodes CASSRQEYNEAFF.

The chain recombines TRBV9 with TRBJ1-5, with TRBD1 as a possible D gene (6 bases). V shed 4 bases and J shed 3 bases, with 14 bases lying between them. This CDR3 has 15 amino acids. From germline, CDR1 is SGDLS and CDR2 YYNGEE. The CDR3 protein is CASSPRGAVNQPQHF. The CDR3 region has the DNA TGTGCCAGCAGCCCTAGGGGGGCAGTCAATCAGCCCCAGCATTTT.

The chain carries TRBV9 and TRBJ1-5, with D perhaps TRBD1 (6 bases). Trimming removed 3 bases from V and 4 bases from J, with 14 bases in between. The CDR3 has 15 residues. Germline V lookup: CDR1 SGDLS, CDR2 YYNGEE. The CDR3 here is CASSAGGQANQPQHF. The CDR3 DNA reads TGTGCCAGCAGCGCGGGGGGGCAGGCTAATCAGCCCCAGCATTTT.

This clone was found once. The chain carries TRBV6-5 and TRBJ2-3; D not resolved. Germline-derived CDR1 and CDR2 are MNHEY and SVGAGI. V lost 6 bases and J 6 bases, leaving 16 bases between the germline ends. The CDR3 is 14 amino acids. The CDR3 loop is CASSPSIVGDTQYF. In DNA, the CDR3 is TGTGCCAGCAGCCCATCTATCGTGGGGGATACGCAGTATTTT.

V and J are TRBV4-2 and TRBJ2-1; 7 bases are a match to TRBD2. V shed 6 bases, J shed 10 bases, and the junction held 24 bases outside the gene matches. This CDR3 is built from 18 residues. CDR1 is LGHNA and CDR2 is YNFKEQ in the germline V gene. The CDR3 DNA reads TGTGCCAGCAGTTTCTATTCGGGGCTAGCGGAGACTCCTCCGGAGCAGTTCTTC. Its protein is CASSFYSGLAETPPEQFF.

This clone turned up a few times. The junction departs from germline at one end; a sequencing error may be responsible. The chain is built from TRBV7-7 and TRBJ2-7; D is unclear. CDR1 is SSHAT, CDR2 FNYEAQ, per germline (reference sequence). CDR3 length: 15 amino acids. This chain's CDR3 is CASSLGPGLSYEQYF. DNA of the CDR3: TGTGCTAGCAGCTTAGGACCGGGCCTCTCCTACGAGCAGTACTTC.

This clone was seen a few times. This chain connects TRBV19 to TRBJ2-2; D is ambiguous. CDR1 and CDR2 (germline): LNHDA, SQIVND (reference sequence). V was shortened by 3 bases and J by 4 bases, with 6 bases between the two germline ends. This CDR3 is built from 13 residues. The CDR3 region is CASSITVTGELFF. CDR3 DNA sequence: TGTGCCAGTAGTATCACGGTCACCGGGGAGCTGTTTTTT.

V and J are TRBV2 and TRBJ1-5; D unresolved. This CDR3 has 15 residues. Looked up from germline, CDR1 is SNHLY and CDR2 is FYNNEI. The germline V and J ends were trimmed by 1 base and 6 bases, with 13 bases remaining between them. The CDR3 DNA follows: TGTGCCAGCAGTGAAGATTCATTAGTGGGTCAGCCCCAGCATTTT. Translated, it gives CASSEDSLVGQPQHF.

The genes are TRBV6-5 and TRBJ1-1; D ambiguous. With 4 bases removed from V and 5 bases from J, the gap between germline ends came to 14 bases. Germline V lookup: CDR1 MNHEY, CDR2 SVGAGI. The CDR3 totals 14 residues. The CDR3 loop reads CASSFWTSSTEAFF. The DNA for the CDR3 is TGTGCCAGCAGTTTCTGGACCTCGAGTACTGAAGCTTTCTTT.

The gene calls are TRBV27 and TRBJ2-7; 9 bases line up with TRBD1. This CDR3 is 17 amino acids long. J lost 6 bases, V lost 5 bases, and 17 bases had no gene match. The germline gives CDR1 MNHEY, CDR2 SMNVEV (reference sequence). The CDR3 coding sequence is TGTGCCAGCAGTGCCGACCTTCCGGGACAGGGTTTCTCCGAGCAGTACTTC. It yields the protein CASSADLPGQGFSEQYF.

V and J are TRBV5-5 and TRBJ2-7; TRBD1 is a possible D gene (6 bases). CDR1 is SGHKS, CDR2 YYEKEE, per germline (reference sequence). The CDR3 covers 15 residues. The ends were cut back, 0 bases at V and 2 bases at J, with 12 bases in the middle. The CDR3 nucleotides are TGTGCCAGCAGCTTGGGGCCAGGGGACCCCTACGAGCAGTACTTC. Its protein is CASSLGPGDPYEQYF.

J is TRBJ2-6 and V is TRBV4-1; TRBD2 matches 14 bases. Germline lookup yields CDR1 MGHRA and CDR2 YSYEKL. The CDR3 loop spans 19 amino acids. Trimming took 3 bases from V and 1 from J; bases not matched to a gene: 5. Here the CDR3 DNA reads TGCGCCAGCAGCCAGATGGGGACTAGCGGGGGTTCTGGGGCCAACGTCCTGACTTTC. Translated, it gives CASSQMGTSGGSGANVLTF.

V and J are TRBV9 and TRBJ1-5; maybe TRBD1 (5 bases). Germline V gives CDR1 SGDLS, CDR2 YYNGEE. CDR3 size: 14 residues. V was pared by 0 bases and J by 5 bases, with 9 bases between. The CDR3 here is CASSVGDGDQPQHF. The CDR3 DNA reads as TGTGCCAGCAGCGTAGGGGACGGGGATCAGCCCCAGCATTTT.

The chain is built from TRBV6-1 and TRBJ2-7; 7 positions agree with TRBD1. There are 13 residues in the CDR3. V shed 4 bases and J 3 bases; nucleotides not matched to a gene: 3. The germline CDR1 and CDR2 sequences are MNHNS and SASEGT. The CDR3 here is CASSAGQNYEQYF. CDR3 bases: TGTGCCAGCAGTGCGGGACAGAACTACGAGCAGTACTTC.

The rearrangement uses TRBV7-9 and TRBJ2-7, with D perhaps matching TRBD1 (6 bases). The germline gives CDR1 SEHNR, CDR2 FQNEAQ (reference sequence). The CDR3 runs to 16 residues. V lost 5 bases and J lost 2, with 19 bases in between. The CDR3 coding sequence is TGTGCCAGCAGCGGATCGACAGGCCCATCAACCTACGAGCAGTACTTC. This sequence encodes CASSGSTGPSTYEQYF.

This sequence joins TRBV25-1 and TRBJ2-3, with D unresolved. Looked up from germline, CDR1 is MGHDK and CDR2 is SYGVNS. The CDR3 contains 10 residues. Trimming took 11 bases from V and 2 from J, leaving 5 bases between them. The CDR3 region is CAVFTDTQYF. The CDR3 nucleotides are TGTGCCGTCTTCACAGATACGCAGTATTTT.

The V and J genes are TRBV19 and TRBJ2-1; D is unclear. Per the germline V gene, CDR1 is LNHDA and CDR2 is SQIVND (reference sequence). V lost 9 bases to trimming and J lost 1 base, with 16 bases between them. This CDR3 contains 15 residues. The CDR3 region is CASTPGPVSYNEQFF. The CDR3 nucleotides read TGTGCCAGCACGCCGGGCCCGGTGTCCTACAATGAGCAGTTCTTC.

The chain combines TRBV7-9 with TRBJ2-7, with D hard to call. The CDR3 is 14 amino acids. Trimming took 5 bases from V and 0 from J, leaving 11 bases between them. Per the germline V gene, CDR1 is SEHNR and CDR2 is FQNEAQ (reference sequence). In DNA form, the CDR3 reads TGTGCCAGCAGCCCACCCGAGAGCTCCTACGAGCAGTACTTC. Protein product: CASSPPESSYEQYF.

This chain uses TRBV7-2 with TRBJ1-2, with a weak D call TRBD1 (5 bases). V was pared by 3 bases and J by 3 bases, with 8 bases between. The CDR3 consists of 13 residues. Per the germline V gene, CDR1 is SGHTA and CDR2 is FQGNSA. CDR3 region: CASSFLGHYGYTF. The CDR3 DNA sequence: TGTGCCAGCAGCTTCCTGGGGCACTATGGCTACACCTTC.

This chain joins TRBV11-2 and TRBJ2-1; 9 bases fit TRBD2. Germline V lookup: CDR1 SGHAT, CDR2 FQNNGV. V gave up 4 bases and J gave up 10 bases; unmatched junction bases: 14. The CDR3 runs 16 residues. The CDR3 DNA follows: TGTGCCAGCAGCTCTAAATTAGCGGGGGCGGCTTTCGAGCAGTTCTTC. Amino acid sequence: CASSSKLAGAAFEQFF.

This clone was detected only a few times. V and J are TRBV6-6 and TRBJ1-1, with D uncertain. The CDR3 extends over 12 amino acids. CDR1 is MNHNY and CDR2 is SVGAGI in the germline V gene (reference sequence). V lost 6 bases, J lost 0 bases, and 5 bases lay in between. The CDR3 sequence: CASRQMNTEAFF. DNA for the CDR3: TGTGCCAGCAGGCAGATGAACACTGAAGCTTTCTTT.

This chain connects TRBV7-6 to TRBJ2-2; tentatively, D is TRBD2 (6 bases). This CDR3 region has 14 residues. From germline, CDR1 is SGHVS and CDR2 FNYEAQ. V was pared by 3 bases and J by 4 bases, with 9 bases between. The CDR3 loop reads CASSFGGSTGELFF. CDR3 bases: TGTGCCAGCAGCTTCGGGGGTAGCACCGGGGAGCTGTTTTTT. The variable domain in full, with the rest retrieved from reference TRBV7-6 and TRBJ2-2, is GAGVSQSPRYKVTKRGQDVALRCDPISGHVSLYWYRQALGQGPEFLTYFNYEAQQDKSGLPNDRFSAERPEGSISTLTIQRTEQRDSAMYRCASSFGGSTGELFFGEGSRLTVL.

CDR3 coding DNA: TGTGCCAGCTCCGTAGAGGGCGGGGGGGCATTTGAGCAGTTCTTC. It specifies CASSVEGGGAFEQFF. The chain uses TRBV13 and TRBJ2-1, with 9 positions matching TRBD2. CDR1 is PRHDT, CDR2 FYEKMQ, per germline (reference sequence). The junction had 14 bases not matched to a gene; V was cut back by 8 bases and J by 9 bases. The CDR3 spans 15 residues.

This rearrangement joins TRBV29-1 to TRBJ2-3; TRBD1 agrees at 9 bases. Germline trimming cut 0 bases from V and 2 bases from J; bases unmatched to any gene: 6. The CDR3 spans 16 residues. The germline V gene encodes CDR1 SQVTM and CDR2 ANQGSEA. The CDR3 sequence: CSVEDRDRASTDTQYF. DNA for the CDR3: TGCAGCGTTGAAGACCGGGACAGGGCGTCCACAGATACGCAGTATTTT.